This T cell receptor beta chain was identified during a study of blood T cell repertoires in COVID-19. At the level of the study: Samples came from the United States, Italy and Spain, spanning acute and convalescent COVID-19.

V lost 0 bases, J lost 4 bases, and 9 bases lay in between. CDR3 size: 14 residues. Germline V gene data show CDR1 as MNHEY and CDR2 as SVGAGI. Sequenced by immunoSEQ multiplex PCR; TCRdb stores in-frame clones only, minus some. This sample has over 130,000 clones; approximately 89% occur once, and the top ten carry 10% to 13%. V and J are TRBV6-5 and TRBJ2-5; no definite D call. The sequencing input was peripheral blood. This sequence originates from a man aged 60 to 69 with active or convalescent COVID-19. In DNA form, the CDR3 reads TGTGCCAGCAGTTACTCCCTCCTAGGAGAGACCCAGTACTTC. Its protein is CASSYSLLGETQYF.